These 24 T cell receptor beta chains were all obtained from the same sample, sequenced in a study of PD-1 blockade in classical Hodgkin lymphoma. The time point: cycle 4 day 1 (C4D1), after five to seven weeks of nivolumab. Relapse after autologous stem cell transplantation occurred in every patient, and brentuximab vedotin exposure varied. The repertoire was sequenced with immunoSEQ multiplex PCR; TCRdb's copy has only in-frame clones and lacks some. The sample has under 130,000 clones, approximately 90% seen once. The sample here was peripheral blood mononuclear cells (PBMCs), taken before the fourth cycle of nivolumab. All receptors come from a human donor with classical Hodgkin lymphoma.

The chain has TRBV30 and TRBJ1-1; D uncertain. CDR1 and CDR2 (germline): GTSNPN, SVGIG (reference sequence). The CDR3 has 12 residues. Trimming stripped 0 bases from V and 5 bases from J, with 7 bases between. In DNA form, the CDR3 reads TGTGCCTGGAGTGTTTCTTCTACTGAAGCTTTCTTT. Translating gives CAWSVSSTEAFF.

The chain recombines TRBV4-3 with TRBJ1-1; a possible D gene is TRBD1 (6 bases). V shed 1 base and J shed 3 bases, with 12 bases lying between them. From germline, CDR1 is LGHNA and CDR2 YSLEER. This CDR3 has 15 amino acids. CDR3 DNA sequence: TGCGCCAGCAGCCAAGGCGGACAGTCGTACACTGAAGCTTTCTTT. This translates into CASSQGGQSYTEAFF.

The chain joins TRBV11-2 to TRBJ1-5, with a possible D match to TRBD1 (6 bases). CDR1 SGHAT and CDR2 FQNNGV come from the germline V gene. The CDR3 has 16 amino acids. V dropped 0 bases and J dropped 5 bases, with 14 bases sitting between them. For the CDR3, the DNA is TGTGCCAGCAGCTTAGATTGGAGACAGGCTCATCAGCCCCAGCATTTT. Translated: CASSLDWRQAHQPQHF.

The chain employs TRBV11-2 and TRBJ2-5, with TRBD2 matching over 7 bases. The J segment lost 1 base and the V segment lost 1 base, leaving 3 bases of the junction unmatched. This CDR3 has 15 residues. CDR1 is SGHAT and CDR2 is FQNNGV in the germline V gene. CDR3 nucleotides: TGTGCCAGCAGCTTAGGGACGGGAGGCCAAGAGACCCAGTACTTC. It translates to CASSLGTGGQETQYF.

The V call is TRBV5-1, the J call TRBJ1-3; D not resolved. The germline V and J ends were trimmed by 3 bases and 0 bases, with 13 bases remaining between them. Germline CDR1 reads SGHRS; CDR2 reads YFSETQ. The CDR3 contains 16 residues. This CDR3 reads CASSSEPGRSGNTIYF. For the CDR3, the DNA is TGCGCCAGCAGCTCCGAACCGGGCCGCTCTGGAAACACCATATATTTT.

The chain recombines TRBV10-1 with TRBJ2-1; 12 positions match TRBD2. V shed 5 bases and J 2 bases; nucleotides not matched to a gene: 4. The length of the CDR3 is 16 residues. Germline CDR1 and CDR2: WNHNN and SYGVQD (reference sequence). CDR3 amino acids: CASSPSGRGAYNEQFF. As DNA, the CDR3 is TGCGCCAGCAGTCCTAGCGGGAGGGGGGCCTACAATGAGCAGTTCTTC.

This clone came up once. This chain joins TRBV30 and TRBJ2-3; 8 bases line up with TRBD2. Germline V lookup: CDR1 GTSNPN, CDR2 SVGIG (reference sequence). The CDR3 runs 17 residues. Trimming took 5 bases from V and 2 from J; bases not matched to a gene: 15. CDR3 protein: CAWGHSRTSTHTDTQYF. CDR3 in DNA: TGTGCCTGGGGACACTCCCGGACTAGCACTCACACAGATACGCAGTATTTT.

This clone was counted between two and nine times. The genes are TRBV6-5 and TRBJ2-7, with 8 positions matching TRBD1. The length of the CDR3 is 14 residues. Germline assignment: CDR1 MNHEY and CDR2 SVGAGI. The junction had 3 bases not matched to a gene; V was cut back by 5 bases and J by 0 bases. CDR3 region: CASSRTGSSYEQYF. CDR3 DNA: TGTGCCAGCAGTCGGACAGGGAGCTCCTACGAGCAGTACTTC.

This chain uses TRBV5-6 with TRBJ2-3, with 7 bases matching TRBD2. The germline V gene encodes CDR1 SGHDT and CDR2 YYEEEE. Unmatched junction bases numbered 6, after V lost 0 bases and J lost 8 bases. The CDR3 loop spans 14 amino acids. As DNA, the CDR3 is TGTGCCAGCAGCTTGGGGCGGGAGTTGAGTACGCAGTATTTT. Residues: CASSLGRELSTQYF.

The chain couples TRBV18 to TRBJ2-3; TRBD2 matches 7 bases. V dropped 5 bases and J dropped 2; count of bases not matched to a gene: 7. The CDR3 sequence is 15 residues long. The germline V gene has CDR1 KGHSH and CDR2 LQKENI. CDR3 DNA sequence: TGTGCCAGCTCATCTTCTAGCGGCAACACAGATACGCAGTATTTT. The encoded protein is CASSSSSGNTDTQYF.

The V and J genes are TRBV5-4 and TRBJ2-5; no definite D call. The germline V and J ends were trimmed by 10 bases and 1 base, with 14 bases remaining between them. This CDR3 is 13 amino acids long. The germline gives CDR1 SGHNT, CDR2 YYREEE (reference sequence). This chain's CDR3 is CASAGPTQETQYF. The CDR3 DNA follows: TGTGCCTCCGCCGGACCGACCCAAGAGACCCAGTACTTC.

This clone was picked up one time. The chain is built from TRBV9 and TRBJ2-7; D might be TRBD2 (6 bases). The CDR3 has 15 residues. The V end was cut by 5 bases, the J end by 2 bases, with 17 bases between. Germline assignment: CDR1 SGDLS and CDR2 YYNGEE. The CDR3 spells CASSIGASETYEQYF. The CDR3 DNA sequence: TGTGCCAGCAGTATAGGGGCTAGCGAGACCTACGAGCAGTACTTC.

This clone has a single count. The V call is TRBV18, the J call TRBJ1-2; 9 bases match TRBD1. Germline V lookup: CDR1 KGHSH, CDR2 LQKENI. V lost 3 bases, J lost 4 bases, and 6 bases stayed unmatched. This CDR3 is 15 amino acids long. CDR3 loop: CASSPRQGETYGYTF. CDR3 sequence (DNA): TGTGCCAGCTCACCTCGACAGGGGGAGACCTATGGCTACACCTTC.

The V and J genes are TRBV9 and TRBJ2-5, with TRBD2 identical over 13 bases. The germline gives CDR1 SGDLS, CDR2 YYNGEE. V shed 0 bases, J shed 5 bases, and the junction held 4 bases outside the gene matches. The CDR3 is 16 amino acids. Written as DNA, the CDR3 is TGTGCCAGCAGCGTAGGACTAGCGGGAGGCGGGGAGACCCAGTACTTC. This gives the protein CASSVGLAGGGETQYF.

Only one count was recorded for this clone. The chain recombines TRBV7-9 with TRBJ2-1; no clear D gene. Per the germline V gene, CDR1 is SEHNR and CDR2 is FQNEAQ (reference sequence). Deletions cut 0 bases from V and 7 bases from J, with 13 bases between. The CDR3 has 15 residues. The CDR3 reads CASSLAIRVVNEQFF. The CDR3 DNA is TGTGCCAGCAGCTTAGCCATTAGGGTGGTAAATGAGCAGTTCTTC.

J is TRBJ2-5 and V is TRBV19; TRBD2 aligns across 10 bases. CDR1 LNHDA and CDR2 SQIVND come from the germline V gene (reference sequence). Losses at the gene ends were 3 bases for V and 4 bases for J; bases not matched to a gene: 8. This CDR3 is built from 16 residues. The CDR3 DNA reads as TGTGCCAGTAGTATCTCGGCTAGCGGGAGTAGAGAGACCCAGTACTTC. Protein product: CASSISASGSRETQYF.

The rearrangement uses TRBV10-1 and TRBJ2-1; D may be TRBD2 (5 bases). The CDR3 has 14 residues. The V gene's germline CDR1 is WNHNN and CDR2 SYGVQD (reference sequence). The V and J ends lost 2 bases and 4 bases respectively, with 9 bases between them. The CDR3 is CASSERGEYNEQFF. The CDR3 DNA reads TGCGCCAGCAGTGAGCGGGGAGAATACAATGAGCAGTTCTTC.

As DNA, the CDR3 is TGCGCCAGCAGCAAGGGACTAGCGGGAGGGGGAGAGACCCAGTACTTC. This codes for CASSKGLAGGGETQYF. The gene calls are TRBV5-1 and TRBJ2-5, with 16 bases matching TRBD2. In germline, CDR1 is SGHRS, CDR2 YFSETQ. Trimming removed 4 bases from V and 4 bases from J; junction bases left unmatched: 4. CDR3 length equals 16 residues.

V usage is TRBV11-2 and J usage is TRBJ2-7; maybe TRBD2 (5 bases). Germline V gives CDR1 SGHAT, CDR2 FQNNGV. This CDR3 region has 13 residues. The V end lost 2 bases, the J end lost 5 bases, and 10 bases lay between the germline ends. Here the CDR3 reads CASSLYTTNEQYF. The CDR3 bases are TGTGCCAGCAGCTTATACACGACTAACGAGCAGTACTTC.

V and J are TRBV5-1 and TRBJ2-7, with D perhaps TRBD1 (6 bases). The CDR3 spans 14 residues. V lost 0 bases and J 5 bases, leaving 12 bases between the germline ends. Looked up from germline, CDR1 is SGHRS and CDR2 is YFSETQ. CDR3 DNA: TGCGCCAGCAGCTTGGCTACAGGGATGGACGAGCAGTACTTC. This encodes CASSLATGMDEQYF.

This clone was detected once. The V gene is TRBV7-2, the J gene TRBJ2-7; TRBD1 aligns across 8 bases. Germline V CDR1 and CDR2: SGHTA, FQGNSA. V dropped 3 bases and J dropped 5; count of bases not matched to a gene: 6. The CDR3 has 14 amino acids. This CDR3 reads CASSFGTGINEQYF. The CDR3 DNA follows: TGTGCCAGCAGCTTTGGGACAGGCATAAACGAGCAGTACTTC.

This chain's CDR3 is CASSTGQGQTDTQYF. The CDR3 nucleotides are TGCGCCAGCAGCACCGGACAGGGTCAGACAGATACGCAGTATTTT. The chain uses TRBV5-1 and TRBJ2-3; TRBD1 agrees at 8 bases. The trim removed 4 bases at V and 3 bases at J, leaving 7 bases unmatched. Germline loops: CDR1 SGHRS, CDR2 YFSETQ. The CDR3 has 15 residues.

The J gene is TRBJ2-4, the V gene TRBV28; D not certain. The CDR3 sequence is 13 residues long. The germline V gene has CDR1 MDHEN and CDR2 SYDVKM. Trimming took off 5 bases at V and 14 bases at J, with 19 bases between the two ends. The CDR3 is CASSRMLTNSEYF. CDR3 in DNA: TGTGCCAGCAGTCGAATGTTGACGAATTCGGAGTACTTC. The complete variable domain, with remaining parts taken from reference TRBV28 and TRBJ2-4, reads DVKVTQSSRYLVKRTGEKVFLECVQDMDHENMFWYRQDPGLGLRLIYFSYDVKMKEKGDIPEGYSVSREKKERFSLILESASTNQTSMYLCASSRMLTNSEYFGAGTRLSVL.

The J gene is TRBJ2-7, the V gene TRBV11-2; D not resolved. There are 12 residues in the CDR3. V was pared by 1 base and J by 5 bases, with 6 bases between. Looked up from germline, CDR1 is SGHAT and CDR2 is FQNNGV. As DNA, the CDR3 is TGTGCCAGCAGCTTAGGGCTTCACGAGCAGTACTTC. It yields the protein CASSLGLHEQYF.